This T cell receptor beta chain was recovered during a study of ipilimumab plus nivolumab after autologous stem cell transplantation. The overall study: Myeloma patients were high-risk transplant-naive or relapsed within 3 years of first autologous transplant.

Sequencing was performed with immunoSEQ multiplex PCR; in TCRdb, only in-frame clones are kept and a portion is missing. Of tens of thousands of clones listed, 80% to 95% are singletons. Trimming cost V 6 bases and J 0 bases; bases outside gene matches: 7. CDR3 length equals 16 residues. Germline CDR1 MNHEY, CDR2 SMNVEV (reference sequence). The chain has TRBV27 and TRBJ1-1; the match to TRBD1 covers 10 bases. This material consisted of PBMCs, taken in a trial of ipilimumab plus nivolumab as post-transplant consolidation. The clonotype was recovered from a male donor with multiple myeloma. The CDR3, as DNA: TGTGCCAGCAGCCTGACAGGGGGCGCGGTGAACACTGAAGCTTTCTTT. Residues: CASSLTGGAVNTEAFF.